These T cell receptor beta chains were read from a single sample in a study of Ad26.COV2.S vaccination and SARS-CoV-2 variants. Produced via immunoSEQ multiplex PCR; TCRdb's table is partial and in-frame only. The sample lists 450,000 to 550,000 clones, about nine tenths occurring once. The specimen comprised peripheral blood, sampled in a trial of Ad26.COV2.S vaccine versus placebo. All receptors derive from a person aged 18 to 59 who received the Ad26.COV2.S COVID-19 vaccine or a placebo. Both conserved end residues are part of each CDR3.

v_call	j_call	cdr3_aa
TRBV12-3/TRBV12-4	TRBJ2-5	CASSSPTGVTQYF
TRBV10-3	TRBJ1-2	CAISDSENYGYTF
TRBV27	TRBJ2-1	CASSTGGSDRYNEQFF
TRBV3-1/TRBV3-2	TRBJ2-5	CASSQVAGTFETQYF
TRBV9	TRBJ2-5	CAVRRGARYF
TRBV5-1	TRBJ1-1	CASSLGQTSEAFF
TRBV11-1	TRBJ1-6	CASSPGTGVNNSPLHF
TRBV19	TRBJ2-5	CASGPQSQGARETQYF
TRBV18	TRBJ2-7	CASSLGQGTRTTEQYF
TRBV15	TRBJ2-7	CATSRVKVGEQYF
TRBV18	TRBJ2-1	CASSLVAGVGVNEQFF
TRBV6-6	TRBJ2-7	CASSLDTGSLREQYF
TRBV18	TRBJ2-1	CASSPFPAGGQGSYNEQFF
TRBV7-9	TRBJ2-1	CASSLLLPGSGYNEQFF
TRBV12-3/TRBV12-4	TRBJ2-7	CASTLGYEQYF
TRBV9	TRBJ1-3	CASSVAHSSPGNTIYF
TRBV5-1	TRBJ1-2	CASSSLRGGYTF
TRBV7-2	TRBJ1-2	CASSPQVGAVEGYTF
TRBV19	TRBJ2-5	CASSTELPIGVNF
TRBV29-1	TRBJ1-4	CSVGQVLNEKLFF
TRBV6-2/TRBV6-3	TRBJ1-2	CASSYIIQGQSYGYTF
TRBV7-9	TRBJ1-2	CASSSPLRTGGYGYTF
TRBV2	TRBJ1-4	CASSEVRGRTNEKLFF
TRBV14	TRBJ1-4	CASSQEWGASNEKLFF
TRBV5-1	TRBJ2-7	CASGTGTGGGEQYF
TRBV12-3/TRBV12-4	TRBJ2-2	CASSSGGPGELFF